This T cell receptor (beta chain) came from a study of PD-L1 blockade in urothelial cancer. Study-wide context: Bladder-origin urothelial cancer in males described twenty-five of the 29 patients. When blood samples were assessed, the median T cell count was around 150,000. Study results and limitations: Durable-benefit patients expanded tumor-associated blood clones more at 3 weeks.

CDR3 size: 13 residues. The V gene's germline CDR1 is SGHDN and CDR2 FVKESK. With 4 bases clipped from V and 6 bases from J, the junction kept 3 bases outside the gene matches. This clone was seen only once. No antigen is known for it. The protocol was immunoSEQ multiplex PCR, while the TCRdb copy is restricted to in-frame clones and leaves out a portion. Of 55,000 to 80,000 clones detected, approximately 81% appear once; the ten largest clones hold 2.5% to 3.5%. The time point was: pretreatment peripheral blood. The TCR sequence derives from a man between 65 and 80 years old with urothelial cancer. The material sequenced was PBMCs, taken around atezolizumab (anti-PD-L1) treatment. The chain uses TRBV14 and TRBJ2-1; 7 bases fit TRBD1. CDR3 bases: TGTGCCAGCAGCCCGGGACAGATCAATGAGCAGTTCTTC. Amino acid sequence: CASSPGQINEQFF. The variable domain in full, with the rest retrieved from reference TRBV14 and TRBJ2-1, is EAGVTQFPSHSVIEKGQTVTLRCDPISGHDNLYWYRRVMGKEIKFLLHFVKESKQDESGMPNNRFLAERTGGTYSTLKVQPAELEDSGVYFCASSPGQINEQFFGPGTRLTVL.